This TCR beta chain appears in the sequencing data of a study of OX40 agonist ivuxolimab in advanced cancers. V was clipped by 1 base and J by 1 base, with 5 bases between them. Germline values: CDR1 LGHNT, CDR2 FRNRAP. This CDR3 is 14 amino acids long. Produced via immunoSEQ multiplex PCR; TCRdb's table is partial and in-frame only. Counted here are around 20,000 clones, 82% occurring once; the ten biggest clones make up just over 3%. This specimen was CD4+ or CD8+ T cells sorted from blood, taken in a trial of the OX40 agonist ivuxolimab. This chain connects TRBV12-5 to TRBJ1-3; no firm D call. The sequence was collected from an adult with an advanced solid tumor such as melanoma, head and neck, liver or kidney cancer. For the CDR3, the DNA is TGTGCTAGTGGTTTGGGGGGTTCTGGAAACACCATATATTTT. It translates to CASGLGGSGNTIYF.